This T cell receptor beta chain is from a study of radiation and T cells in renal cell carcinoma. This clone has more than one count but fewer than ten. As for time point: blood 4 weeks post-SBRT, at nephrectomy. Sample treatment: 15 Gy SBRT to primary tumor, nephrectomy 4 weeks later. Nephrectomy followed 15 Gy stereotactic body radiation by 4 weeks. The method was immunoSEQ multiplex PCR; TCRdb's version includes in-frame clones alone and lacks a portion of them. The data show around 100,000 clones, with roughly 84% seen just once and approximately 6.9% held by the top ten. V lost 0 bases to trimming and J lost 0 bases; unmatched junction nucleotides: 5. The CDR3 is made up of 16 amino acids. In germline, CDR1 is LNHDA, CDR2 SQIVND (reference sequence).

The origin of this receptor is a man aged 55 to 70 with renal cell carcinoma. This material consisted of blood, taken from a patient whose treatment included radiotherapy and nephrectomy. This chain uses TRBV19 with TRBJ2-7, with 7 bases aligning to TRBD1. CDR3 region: CASSIDGAGGSYEQYF. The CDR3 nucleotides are TGTGCCAGTAGTATAGACGGGGCAGGGGGCTCCTACGAGCAGTACTTC.